This entry concerns a single T cell receptor beta chain. What it binds is unknown. Using approximately 200 ng DNA, approximately 27,000 T cell genomes, the sorted-subset replicate PCRs were run. Sequencing used immunoSEQ multiplex PCR; TCRdb keeps in-frame clones, though not all of them. Among approximately 1,500,000 clones listed, roughly 95% were seen once. Germline trimming cut 4 bases from V and 8 bases from J; bases unmatched to any gene: 7. CDR1 is SGHDT and CDR2 is YYEEEE in the germline V gene. This CDR3 comprises 15 residues. These data are taken from a study of shared clonotypes between healthy human individuals. Study-wide points: Roughly 5% was the fraction of naive CD4 clonotypes found shared across a few donors. Investigators expected sequencing depth to affect clonotype sharing among donors. With few donors, the genetic and exposure-history diversity represented was limited.

V is TRBV5-6 and J is TRBJ1-4; TRBD1 agrees at 11 bases. The specimen was naive CD4+ T cells sorted from blood. The subset was: CD45RA+ positively selected. This TCR came from a man aged 30 to 45 in good health. In nucleotides, the CDR3 is TGTGCCAGCAGCATCCTGGACAGGGGGCGAGAAAAACTGTTTTTT. It is translated as CASSILDRGREKLFF.